A selection of T cell receptor beta chains follows, all from one sample in a study of blood T cell repertoires in COVID-19. Using immunoSEQ multiplex PCR, the repertoire was profiled, and TCRdb retains in-frame clones only, with some absent. This sample has about 120,000 clones, with about 85% found just once. The sequencing input was peripheral blood. The receptors derive from a man aged 80 or over with acute or convalescent COVID-19. The CDR3 runs from the conserved cysteine through the conserved F or W. D genes are given only for firm matches. Clone size appears in some rows only: once, few, many, or a class for an expanded clone.

15,TRBJ2-7,few,TRBV19,TRBD1,CASSSPGTGFAEQYF,TGTGCCAGTAGTTCCCCCGGGACAGGGTTCGCCGAGCAGTACTTC
16,TRBJ2-3,-,TRBV6-5,TRBD1,CASSSWTGGASDTQYF,TGTGCCAGCAGTTCCTGGACAGGGGGCGCCTCGGATACGCAGTATTTT
13,TRBJ1-2,-,TRBV10-3,TRBD1,CAIRPTGDYGYTF,TGTGCCATCAGACCAACAGGGGACTATGGCTACACCTTC
15,TRBJ2-7,-,TRBV25-1,TRBD1,CASRKRGTGNYEQYF,TGTGCCAGCAGGAAGAGGGGGACAGGAAATTACGAGCAGTACTTC
11,TRBJ1-2,-,TRBV6-5,TRBD1,CASTRQGQSTF,TGTGCCAGTACGCGACAGGGGCAGAGCACCTTC
17,TRBJ1-6,-,TRBV27,TRBD1,CASSLSQGAIYNSPLHF,TGTGCCAGCAGTTTATCCCAGGGGGCGATTTATAATTCACCCCTCCACTTT
15,TRBJ1-1,once,TRBV18,-,CASSPGDKPNTEAFF,TGTGCCAGCTCGCCAGGGGACAAACCGAACACTGAAGCTTTCTTT
16,TRBJ2-5,once,TRBV7-2,TRBD2,CASSATTSGRGETQYF,TGTGCCAGCAGCGCTACGACTAGCGGGAGGGGGGAGACCCAGTACTTC
12,TRBJ1-1,-,TRBV5-1,TRBD1,CASRAGGNEAFF,TGCGCCAGCAGAGCAGGGGGAAATGAAGCTTTCTTT
13,TRBJ2-5,-,TRBV11-2,TRBD2,CASTPQGGETQYF,TGTGCCAGCACCCCTCAGGGAGGGGAGACCCAGTACTTC
14,TRBJ2-7,-,TRBV28,-,CATAFSWQNYEQYF,TGTGCGACAGCTTTCAGTTGGCAAAACTACGAGCAGTACTTC
20,TRBJ2-3,once,TRBV4-1,TRBD2,CASSQDIGLAGGRITDTQYF,TGCGCCAGCAGCCAAGATATCGGACTAGCGGGGGGGCGGATCACAGATACGCAGTATTTT
16,TRBJ2-3,-,TRBV5-4,TRBD2,CASSFRLAGSTDTQYF,TGTGCCAGCAGCTTTCGACTAGCGGGGAGCACAGATACGCAGTATTTT
16,TRBJ2-1,-,TRBV7-2,-,CASSLDGGSSYNEQFF,TGTGCCAGCAGCTTAGACGGCGGCAGCTCCTACAATGAGCAGTTCTTC
16,TRBJ2-1,few,TRBV24-1,TRBD2,CATSDTLAGGRDEQFF,TGTGCCACCAGTGATACGCTAGCGGGGGGGCGGGATGAGCAGTTCTTC
15,TRBJ2-7,once,TRBV4-3,-,CASSQDRGNSYEQYF,TGCGCCAGCAGCCAAGATCGGGGAAACTCCTACGAGCAGTACTTC
14,TRBJ1-4,-,TRBV18,TRBD1,CASSQQGRNEKLFF,TGTGCCAGCTCACAACAGGGGCGGAATGAAAAATTGTTTTTT
13,TRBJ1-3,-,TRBV30,-,CAWSVPGGNTIYF,TGTGCCTGGAGTGTACCAGGTGGAAACACCATATATTTT
15,TRBJ1-2,-,TRBV4-1,-,CASSPETARGYGYTF,TGCGCCAGCAGCCCCGAGACGGCCCGGGGCTATGGCTACACCTTC